This TCR beta chain was profiled in a study of shared clonotypes between healthy human individuals. Study overall: Three plates were used per donor for CD4 naive, three for CD4 memory, two for CD8 naive and one for CD8 memory.

The V and J ends lost 5 bases and 5 bases respectively, with 15 bases between them. This CDR3 has 14 residues. Germline V gene data show CDR1 as SEHNR and CDR2 as FQNEAQ (reference sequence). Every subset had its genomic DNA shared out evenly among several immunoSEQ plates. Method: immunoSEQ multiplex PCR; TCRdb's copy keeps in-frame clones and lacks some. The sample contains approximately 1.9 million clones, over 85% of which appear only once. Selected positively for CCR7 and CD45RO-negative, naive CD8 cells excluded terminally differentiated effector memory CD45RA+ cells. The sequenced sample consisted of naive CD8+ T cells from PBMCs. The rearrangement uses TRBV7-9 and TRBJ2-5; TRBD2 is a possible D gene (6 bases). The TCR originated in a man younger than 35 in good health. Some clones in this sample may be carry-over from other donors' samples. The CDR3: CASSPARLAETQYF. The CDR3 nucleotides are TGTGCCAGCAGCCCCGCACGGCTAGCGGAGACCCAGTACTTC.